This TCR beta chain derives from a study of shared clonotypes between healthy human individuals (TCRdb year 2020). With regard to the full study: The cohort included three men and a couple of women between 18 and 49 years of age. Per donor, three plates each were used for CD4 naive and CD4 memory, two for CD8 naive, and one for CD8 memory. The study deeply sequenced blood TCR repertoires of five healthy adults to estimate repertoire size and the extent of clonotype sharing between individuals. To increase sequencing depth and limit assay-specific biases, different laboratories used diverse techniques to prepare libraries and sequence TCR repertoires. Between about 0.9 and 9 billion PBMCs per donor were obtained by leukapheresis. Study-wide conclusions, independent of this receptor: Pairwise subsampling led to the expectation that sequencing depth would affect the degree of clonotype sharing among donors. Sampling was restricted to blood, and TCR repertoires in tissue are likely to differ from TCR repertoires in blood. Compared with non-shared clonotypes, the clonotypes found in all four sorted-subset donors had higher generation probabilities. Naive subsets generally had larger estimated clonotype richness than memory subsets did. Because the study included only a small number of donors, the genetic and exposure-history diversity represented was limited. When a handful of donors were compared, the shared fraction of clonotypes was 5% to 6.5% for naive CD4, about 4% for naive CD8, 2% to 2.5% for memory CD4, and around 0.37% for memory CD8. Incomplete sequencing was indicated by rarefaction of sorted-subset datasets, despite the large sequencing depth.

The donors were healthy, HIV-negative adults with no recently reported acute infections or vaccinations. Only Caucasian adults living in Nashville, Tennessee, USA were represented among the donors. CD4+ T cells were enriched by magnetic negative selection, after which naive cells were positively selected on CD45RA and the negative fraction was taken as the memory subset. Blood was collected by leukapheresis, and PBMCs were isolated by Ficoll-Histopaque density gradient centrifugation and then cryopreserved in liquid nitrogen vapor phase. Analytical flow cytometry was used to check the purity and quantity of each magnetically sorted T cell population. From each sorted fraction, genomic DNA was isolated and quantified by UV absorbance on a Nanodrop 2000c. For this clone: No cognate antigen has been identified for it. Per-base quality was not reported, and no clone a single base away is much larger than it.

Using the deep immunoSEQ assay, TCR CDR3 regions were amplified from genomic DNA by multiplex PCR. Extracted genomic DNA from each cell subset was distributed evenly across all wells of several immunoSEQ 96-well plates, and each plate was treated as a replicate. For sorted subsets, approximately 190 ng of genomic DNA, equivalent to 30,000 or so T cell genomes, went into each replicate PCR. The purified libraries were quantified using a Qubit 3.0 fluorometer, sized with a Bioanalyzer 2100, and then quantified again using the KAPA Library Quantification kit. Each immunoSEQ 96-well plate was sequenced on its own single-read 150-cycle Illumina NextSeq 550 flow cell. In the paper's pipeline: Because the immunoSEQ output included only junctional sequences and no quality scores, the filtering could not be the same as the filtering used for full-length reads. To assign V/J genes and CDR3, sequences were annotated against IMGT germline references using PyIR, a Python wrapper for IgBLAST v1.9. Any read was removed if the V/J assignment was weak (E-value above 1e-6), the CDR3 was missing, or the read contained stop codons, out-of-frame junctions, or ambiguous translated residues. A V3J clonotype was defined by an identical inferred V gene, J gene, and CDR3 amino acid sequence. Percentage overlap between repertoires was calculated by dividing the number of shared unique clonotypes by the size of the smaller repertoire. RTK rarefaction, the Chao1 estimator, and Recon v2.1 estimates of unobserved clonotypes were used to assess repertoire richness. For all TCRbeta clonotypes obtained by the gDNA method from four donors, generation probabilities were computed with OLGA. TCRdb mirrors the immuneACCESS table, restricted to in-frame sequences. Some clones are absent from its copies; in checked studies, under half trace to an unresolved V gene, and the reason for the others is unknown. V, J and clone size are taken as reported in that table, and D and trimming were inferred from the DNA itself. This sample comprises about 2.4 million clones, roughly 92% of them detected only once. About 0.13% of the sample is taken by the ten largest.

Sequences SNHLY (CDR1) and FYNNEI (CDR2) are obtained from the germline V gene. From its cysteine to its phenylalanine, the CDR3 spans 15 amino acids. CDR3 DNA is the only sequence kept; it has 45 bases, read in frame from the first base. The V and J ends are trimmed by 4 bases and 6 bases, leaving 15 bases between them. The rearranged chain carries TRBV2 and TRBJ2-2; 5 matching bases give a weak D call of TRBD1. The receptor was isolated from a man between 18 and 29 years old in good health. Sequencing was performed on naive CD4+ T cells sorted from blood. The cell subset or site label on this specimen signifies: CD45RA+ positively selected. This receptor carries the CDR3 CASSGGRPTAGELFF. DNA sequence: TGTGCCAGCAGTGGGGGCAGGCCGACAGCCGGGGAGCTGTTTTTT.